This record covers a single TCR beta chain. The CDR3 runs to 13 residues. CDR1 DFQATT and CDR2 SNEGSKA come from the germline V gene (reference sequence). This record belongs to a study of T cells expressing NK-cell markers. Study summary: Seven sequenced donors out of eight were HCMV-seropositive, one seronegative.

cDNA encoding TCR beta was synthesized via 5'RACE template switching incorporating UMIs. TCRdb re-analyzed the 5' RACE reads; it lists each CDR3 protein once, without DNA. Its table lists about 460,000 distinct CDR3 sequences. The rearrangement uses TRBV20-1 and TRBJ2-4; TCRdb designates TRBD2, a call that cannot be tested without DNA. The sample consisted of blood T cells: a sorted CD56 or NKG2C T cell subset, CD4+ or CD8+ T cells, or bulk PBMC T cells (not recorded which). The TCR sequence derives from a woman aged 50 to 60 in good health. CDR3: CSALAGGDDIQYF.